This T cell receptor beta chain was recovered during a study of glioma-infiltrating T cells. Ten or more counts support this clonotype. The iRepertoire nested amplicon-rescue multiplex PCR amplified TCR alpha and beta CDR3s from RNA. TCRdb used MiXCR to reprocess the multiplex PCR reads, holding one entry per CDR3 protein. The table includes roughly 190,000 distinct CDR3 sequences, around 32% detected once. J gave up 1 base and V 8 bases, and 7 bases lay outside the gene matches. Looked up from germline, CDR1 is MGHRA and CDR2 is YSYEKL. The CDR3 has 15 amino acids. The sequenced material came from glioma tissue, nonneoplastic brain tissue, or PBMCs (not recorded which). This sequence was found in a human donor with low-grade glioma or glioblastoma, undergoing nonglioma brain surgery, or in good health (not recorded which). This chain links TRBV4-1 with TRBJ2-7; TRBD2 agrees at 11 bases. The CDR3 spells CASGPRLAGSYEQYF. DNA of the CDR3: TGCGCCAGCGGACCCAGACTAGCGGGATCCTACGAGCAGTACTTC.